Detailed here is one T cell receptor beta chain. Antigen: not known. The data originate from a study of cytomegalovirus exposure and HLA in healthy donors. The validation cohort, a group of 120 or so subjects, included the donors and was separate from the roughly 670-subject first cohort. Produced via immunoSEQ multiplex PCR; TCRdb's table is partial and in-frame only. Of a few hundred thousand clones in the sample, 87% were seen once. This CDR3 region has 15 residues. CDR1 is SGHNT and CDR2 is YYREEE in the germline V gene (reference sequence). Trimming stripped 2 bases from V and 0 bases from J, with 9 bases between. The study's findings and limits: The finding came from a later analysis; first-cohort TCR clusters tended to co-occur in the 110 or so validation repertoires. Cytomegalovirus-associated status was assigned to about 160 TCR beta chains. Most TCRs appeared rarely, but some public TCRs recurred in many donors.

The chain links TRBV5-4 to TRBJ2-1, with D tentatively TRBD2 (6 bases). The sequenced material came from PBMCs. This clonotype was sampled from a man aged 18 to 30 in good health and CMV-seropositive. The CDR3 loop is CASSFGGNSYNEQFF. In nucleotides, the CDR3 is TGTGCCAGCAGCTTTGGCGGGAACTCCTACAATGAGCAGTTCTTC.